This is a list of T cell receptor beta chains from one sample in a study of blood T cell repertoires in COVID-19. Some clones are missing from TCRdb's copy, which holds only in-frame ones; the method was immunoSEQ multiplex PCR. Here the sample spans 200,000 or so clones, just under 90% being singletons. The sample taken for sequencing was peripheral blood. The receptors shown here come from a man aged 25-40 years with COVID-19, enrolled during active disease. The conserved cysteine and the conserved F or W are not part of the CDR3 here.

J gene: TRBJ2-7
V gene: TRBV19
CDR3 protein: ASRDRASTYEQY

J gene: TRBJ1-6
V gene: TRBV2
CDR3 protein: ASTEHSSYNSPLH

J gene: TRBJ1-1
V gene: TRBV14
CDR3 protein: ASSQDMGQVNTEAF

J gene: TRBJ1-3
V gene: TRBV19
CDR3 protein: ASSMMASGNTIY

J gene: TRBJ2-5
V gene: TRBV2
CDR3 protein: ASRLRGAEETQY

J gene: TRBJ2-5
V gene: TRBV18
CDR3 protein: ASSPPFPERQETQY

J gene: TRBJ2-1
V gene: TRBV14
CDR3 protein: ASSQDQLARTANEQF

J gene: TRBJ1-6
V gene: TRBV6-5
CDR3 protein: ASRSGNSPLH

J gene: TRBJ2-7
V gene: TRBV10-3
CDR3 protein: AISEFGAGGSEQY

J gene: TRBJ2-7
V gene: TRBV4-1
CDR3 protein: ASSQVGTGDYEQY

J gene: TRBJ2-3
V gene: TRBV27
CDR3 protein: ASSLRQGADTQY

J gene: TRBJ2-7
V gene: TRBV7-2
CDR3 protein: ASSLVLGRGQYEQY

J gene: TRBJ1-2
V gene: TRBV2
CDR3 protein: ASSTGSGYT

J gene: TRBJ2-5
V gene: TRBV4-3
CDR3 protein: ASSQGWGVQETQY

J gene: TRBJ2-2
V gene: TRBV11-2
CDR3 protein: ASSQSGESGELF

J gene: TRBJ2-7
V gene: TRBV7-9
CDR3 protein: ASSTTSASYEQY

J gene: TRBJ2-1
V gene: TRBV7-3
CDR3 protein: ASSLSRDYNEQF

J gene: TRBJ1-5
V gene: TRBV19
CDR3 protein: ASSIQGGNTGNQPQH

J gene: TRBJ2-1
V gene: TRBV18
CDR3 protein: ASSPGDKREQF

J gene: TRBJ1-1
V gene: TRBV12-5
CDR3 protein: ASGLVEGTTEAF

J gene: TRBJ1-2
V gene: TRBV3-1/TRBV3-2
CDR3 protein: ASSQDAGGQHGYT